Following are 10 T cell receptor beta chains from one sample sequenced in a study of breast tumors, draining lymph nodes, adjacent tissues. In TCRdb, the multiplex PCR reads were re-called with MiXCR into one record per CDR3 protein. The sample lists around 250,000 distinct CDR3 sequences, 30% to 35% occurring once. Breast cancer patients provided tissue from their axillary draining lymph nodes. Sequencing was carried out using axillary lymph node tissue. The receptors here all came from a female donor with breast cancer. Some clones in this sample may be carry-over from other donors' samples.

This clonotype showed up many times. The genes are TRBV9 and TRBJ2-7; the D is unclear. This CDR3 has 12 amino acids. Germline CDR1 SGDLS, CDR2 YYNGEE. Trimming stripped 0 bases from V and 4 bases from J, with 5 bases between. CDR3 loop: CASSVDGYEQYF. CDR3 coding DNA: TGTGCCAGCAGCGTAGACGGTTACGAGCAGTACTTC.

This chain uses TRBV14 with TRBJ2-5; weak D call: TRBD2 (6 bases). Germline values: CDR1 SGHDN, CDR2 FVKESK. V lost 5 bases and J 2 bases, leaving 15 bases between the germline ends. The CDR3 loop spans 15 amino acids. In DNA, the CDR3 is TGTGCCAGCAGCTATCGCCTGCGGGGACAAGAGACCCAGTACTTC. It specifies CASSYRLRGQETQYF.

The gene calls are TRBV20-1 and TRBJ1-2; 7 bases align to TRBD1. J lost 7 bases, V lost 3 bases, and 8 bases had no gene match. The CDR3 totals 13 residues. Germline V gives CDR1 DFQATT, CDR2 SNEGSKA (reference sequence). The CDR3 loop is CSASYPQGGGYTF. The DNA for the CDR3 is TGCAGTGCTAGCTACCCCCAGGGGGGTGGCTACACCTTC.

In this sample, this clonotype turned up many times. This chain links TRBV5-4 with TRBJ1-1; TRBD1 aligns across 7 bases. V lost 2 bases, J lost 7 bases, and 5 bases stayed unmatched. The CDR3 extends over 13 amino acids. Germline CDR1 SGHNT, CDR2 YYREEE (reference sequence). The CDR3 protein is CASSLDRDLEAFF. The DNA of the CDR3 is TGTGCCAGCAGCTTAGACAGGGACCTTGAAGCTTTCTTT. The full variable domain, with the rest looked up from reference TRBV5-4 and TRBJ1-1, is ETGVTQSPTHLIKTRGQQVTLRCSSQSGHNTVSWYQQALGQGPQFIFQYYREEENGRGNFPPRFSGLQFPNYSSELNVNALELDDSALYLCASSLDRDLEAFFGQGTRLTVV.

This clonotype appeared many times. V usage is TRBV24-1 and J usage is TRBJ2-1; TRBD2 agrees at 11 bases. Germline trimming cut 3 bases from V and 0 bases from J; bases unmatched to any gene: 9. This CDR3 is built from 19 residues. Germline V gives CDR1 KGHDR, CDR2 SFDVKD. CDR3 region: CATSDMGTSGLSSYNEQFF. CDR3 bases: TGTGCCACCAGTGATATGGGGACTAGCGGTCTGAGCTCCTACAATGAGCAGTTCTTC.

V usage is TRBV2 and J usage is TRBJ2-3; 8 nucleotides match TRBD2. Germline loops: CDR1 SNHLY, CDR2 FYNNEI. V shed 7 bases, J shed 11 bases, and the junction held 14 bases outside the gene matches. This CDR3 is built from 14 residues. The CDR3 is CASILSGRFYEQYF. The DNA for the CDR3 is TGTGCCAGCATTTTGAGCGGGAGATTTTACGAGCAGTATTTT.

The chain couples TRBV7-2 to TRBJ1-3; TRBD1 might be the D (6 bases). V was pared by 4 bases and J by 2 bases, with 21 bases between. The CDR3 runs to 18 residues. Germline CDR1 SGHTA, CDR2 FQGNSA. The CDR3 coding sequence is TGTGCCAGCAGCTCGAGTCCGGGGGGGGGCCCGGCTGGAAACACCATATATTTT. Encoded protein: CASSSSPGGGPAGNTIYF. Variable domain in full (rest from reference TRBV7-2 and TRBJ1-3): GAGVSQSPSNKVTEKGKDVELRCDPISGHTALYWYRQSLGQGLEFLIYFQGNSAPDKSGLPSDRFSAERTGGSVSTLTIQRTQQEDSAVYLCASSSSPGGGPAGNTIYFGEGSWLTVV.

The chain joins TRBV24-1 to TRBJ1-6; D might be TRBD1 (5 bases). V was trimmed by 8 bases and J by 9 bases, leaving 19 bases between them. The CDR3 loop spans 15 amino acids. Germline-derived CDR1 and CDR2 are KGHDR and SFDVKD. CDR3 coding DNA: TGTGCCACCAACCTACTAGCGGGGGTGGCTTCACCCCTCCACTTT. Translating gives CATNLLAGVASPLHF.

This clonotype was recorded only once. At one of its ends the junction is not consistent with the germline gene, which may arise from a read error. The J gene is TRBJ2-2, the V gene TRBV7-2, with 10 bases that match TRBD1. Germline CDR1 is SGHTA and CDR2 is FQGNSA. There are 11 residues in the CDR3. CDR3 DNA: TGTGCCAGCAGCTCAGGGACAGGGGCTAGTTTT. Translated: CASSSGTGASF.

The chain couples TRBV11-2 to TRBJ2-1; D is perhaps TRBD2 (6 bases). The V and J ends lost 5 bases and 0 bases respectively, with 17 bases between them. This CDR3 spans 17 amino acids. Germline V gene lookup returns CDR1 SGHAT and CDR2 FQNNGV. The CDR3 is CASSAIRTISSYNEQFF. The CDR3 DNA follows: TGTGCCAGCAGCGCCATACGGACTATTTCCTCCTACAATGAGCAGTTCTTC. The variable domain in full, with the rest retrieved from reference TRBV11-2 and TRBJ2-1, is EAGVAQSPRYKIIEKRQSVAFWCNPISGHATLYWYQQILGQGPKLLIQFQNNGVVDDSQLPKDRFSAERLKGVDSTLKIQPAKLEDSAVYLCASSAIRTISSYNEQFFGPGTRLTVL.